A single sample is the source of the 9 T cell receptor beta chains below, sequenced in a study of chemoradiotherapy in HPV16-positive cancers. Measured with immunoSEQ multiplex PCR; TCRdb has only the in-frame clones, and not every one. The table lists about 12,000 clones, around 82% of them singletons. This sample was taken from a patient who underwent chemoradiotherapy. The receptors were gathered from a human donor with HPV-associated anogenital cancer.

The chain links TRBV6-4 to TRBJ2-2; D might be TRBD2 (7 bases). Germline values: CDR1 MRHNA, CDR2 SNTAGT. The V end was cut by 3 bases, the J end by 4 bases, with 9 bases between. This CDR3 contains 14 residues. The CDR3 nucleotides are TGTGCCAGCAGTGAGGGAGGGGGCACCGGGGAGCTGTTTTTT. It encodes CASSEGGGTGELFF.

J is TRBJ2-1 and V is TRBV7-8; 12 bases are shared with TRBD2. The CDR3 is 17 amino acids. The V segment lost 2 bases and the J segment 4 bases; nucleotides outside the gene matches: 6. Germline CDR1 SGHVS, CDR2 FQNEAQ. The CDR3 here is CASSLTASGGAYNEQFF. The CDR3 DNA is TGTGCCAGCAGCTTAACGGCTAGCGGGGGGGCGTACAATGAGCAGTTCTTC.

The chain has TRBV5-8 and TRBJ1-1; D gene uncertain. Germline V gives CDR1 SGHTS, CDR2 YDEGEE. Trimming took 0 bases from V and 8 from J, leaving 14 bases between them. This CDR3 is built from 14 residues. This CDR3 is CASSLANAMEEAFF. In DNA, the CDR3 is TGTGCCAGCAGCTTGGCGAACGCTATGGAGGAAGCTTTCTTT. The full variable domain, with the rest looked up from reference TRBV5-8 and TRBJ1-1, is EAGVTQSPTHLIKTRGQQATLRCSPISGHTSVYWYQQALGLGLQFLLWYDEGEERNRGNFPPRFSGRQFPNYSSELNVNALELEDSALYLCASSLANAMEEAFFGQGTRLTVV.

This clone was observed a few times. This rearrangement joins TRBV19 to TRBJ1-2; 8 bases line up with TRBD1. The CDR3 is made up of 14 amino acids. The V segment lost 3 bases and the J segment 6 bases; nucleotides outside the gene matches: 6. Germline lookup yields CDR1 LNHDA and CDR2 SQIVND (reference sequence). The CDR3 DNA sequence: TGTGCCAGTAGTATGAGAGACAGGGGAGATGGCTACACCTTC. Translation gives CASSMRDRGDGYTF.

For the CDR3, the DNA is TGCGCCAGCAGCGTCCCCGGGACTAGCGGGGGGACAGATACGCAGTATTTT. This gives the protein CASSVPGTSGGTDTQYF. The chain uses TRBV5-1 and TRBJ2-3, with TRBD2 matching over 15 bases. V was pared by 4 bases and J by 3 bases, with 6 bases of the junction left unmatched. There are 17 residues in the CDR3. Germline loops: CDR1 SGHRS, CDR2 YFSETQ.

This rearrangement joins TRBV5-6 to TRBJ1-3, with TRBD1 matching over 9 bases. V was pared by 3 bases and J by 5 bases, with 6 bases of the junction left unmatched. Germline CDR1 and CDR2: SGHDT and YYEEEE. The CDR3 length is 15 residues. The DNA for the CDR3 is TGTGCCAGCAGCTCCCCCGACAGGGGGAGAAACACCATATATTTT. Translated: CASSSPDRGRNTIYF.

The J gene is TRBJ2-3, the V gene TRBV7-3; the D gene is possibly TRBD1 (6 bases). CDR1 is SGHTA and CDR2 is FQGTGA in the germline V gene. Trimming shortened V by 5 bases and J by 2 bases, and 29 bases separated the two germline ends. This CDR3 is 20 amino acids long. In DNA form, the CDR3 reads TGTGCCAGCAGCCACCGTAGGGGGAAGGTAGTATTTATTTACACAGATACGCAGTATTTT. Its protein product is CASSHRRGKVVFIYTDTQYF.

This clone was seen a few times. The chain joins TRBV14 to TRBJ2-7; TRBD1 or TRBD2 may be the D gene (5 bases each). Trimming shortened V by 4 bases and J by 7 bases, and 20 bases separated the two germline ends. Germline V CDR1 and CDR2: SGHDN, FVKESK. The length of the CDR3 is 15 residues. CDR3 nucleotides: TGTGCCAGCAGCCTGACGGTTGGGGGTTTCGGAGAGCAGTACTTC. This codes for CASSLTVGGFGEQYF.

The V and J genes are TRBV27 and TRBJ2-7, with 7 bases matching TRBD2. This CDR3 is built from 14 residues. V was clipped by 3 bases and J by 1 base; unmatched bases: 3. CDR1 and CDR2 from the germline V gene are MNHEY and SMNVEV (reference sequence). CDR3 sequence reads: CASSLVGGSYEQYF. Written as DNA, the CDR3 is TGTGCCAGCAGTTTGGTCGGGGGGTCCTACGAGCAGTACTTC.